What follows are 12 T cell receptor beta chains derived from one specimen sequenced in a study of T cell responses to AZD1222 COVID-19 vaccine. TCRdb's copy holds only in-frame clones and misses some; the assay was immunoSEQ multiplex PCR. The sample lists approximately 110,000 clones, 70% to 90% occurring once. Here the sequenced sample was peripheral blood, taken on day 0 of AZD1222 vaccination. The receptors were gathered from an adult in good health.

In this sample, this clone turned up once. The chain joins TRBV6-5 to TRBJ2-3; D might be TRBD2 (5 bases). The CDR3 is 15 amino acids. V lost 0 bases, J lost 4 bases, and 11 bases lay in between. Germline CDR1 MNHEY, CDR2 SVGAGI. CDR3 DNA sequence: TGTGCCAGCAGTTACTCAGGACTCCGGGCAGATACGCAGTATTTT. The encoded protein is CASSYSGLRADTQYF.

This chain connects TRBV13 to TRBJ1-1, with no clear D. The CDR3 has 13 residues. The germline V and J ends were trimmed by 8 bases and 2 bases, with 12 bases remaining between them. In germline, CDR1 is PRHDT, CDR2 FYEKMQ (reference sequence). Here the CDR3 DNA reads TGTGCCAGCCGCGACGGAGAAAACACTGAAGCTTTCTTT. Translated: CASRDGENTEAFF.

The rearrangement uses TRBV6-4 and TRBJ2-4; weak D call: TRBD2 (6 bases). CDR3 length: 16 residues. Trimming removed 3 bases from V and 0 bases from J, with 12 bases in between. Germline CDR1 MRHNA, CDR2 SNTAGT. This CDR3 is CASSEGSGLAKNIQYF. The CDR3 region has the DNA TGTGCCAGCAGTGAAGGTAGCGGCTTAGCCAAAAACATTCAGTACTTC.

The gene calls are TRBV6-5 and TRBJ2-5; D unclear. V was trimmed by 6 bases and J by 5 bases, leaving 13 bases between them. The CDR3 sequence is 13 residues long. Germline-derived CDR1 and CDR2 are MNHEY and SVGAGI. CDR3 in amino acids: CASSSVGAETQYF. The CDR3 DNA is TGTGCCAGCAGCTCCGTAGGTGCGGAGACCCAGTACTTC.

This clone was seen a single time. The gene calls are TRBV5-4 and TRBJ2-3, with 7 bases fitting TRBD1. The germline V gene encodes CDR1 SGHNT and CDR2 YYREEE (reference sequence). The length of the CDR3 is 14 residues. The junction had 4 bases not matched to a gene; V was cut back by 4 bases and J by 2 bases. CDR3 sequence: CASSPGQSTDTQYF. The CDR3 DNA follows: TGTGCCAGCAGCCCGGGACAGTCCACAGATACGCAGTATTTT.

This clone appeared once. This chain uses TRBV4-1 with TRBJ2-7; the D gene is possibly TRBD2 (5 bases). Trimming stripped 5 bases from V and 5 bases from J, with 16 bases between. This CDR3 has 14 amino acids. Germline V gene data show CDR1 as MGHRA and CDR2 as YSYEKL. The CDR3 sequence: CASSIDHTGNEQYF. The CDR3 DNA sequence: TGCGCCAGCAGCATCGACCACACGGGGAACGAGCAGTACTTC.

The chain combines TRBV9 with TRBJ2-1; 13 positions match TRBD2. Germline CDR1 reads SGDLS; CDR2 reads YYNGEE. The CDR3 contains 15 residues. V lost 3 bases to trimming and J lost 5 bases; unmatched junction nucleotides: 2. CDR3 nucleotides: TGTGCCAGCAGCGAGGGACTAGCGGGACACAATGAGCAGTTCTTC. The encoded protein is CASSEGLAGHNEQFF.

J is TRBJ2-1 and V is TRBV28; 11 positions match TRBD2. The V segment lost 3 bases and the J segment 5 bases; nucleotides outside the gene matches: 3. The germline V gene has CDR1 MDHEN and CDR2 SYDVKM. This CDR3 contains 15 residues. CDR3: CASSFGTSGNNEQFF. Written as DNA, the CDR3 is TGTGCCAGCAGTTTTGGGACTAGCGGAAACAATGAGCAGTTCTTC.

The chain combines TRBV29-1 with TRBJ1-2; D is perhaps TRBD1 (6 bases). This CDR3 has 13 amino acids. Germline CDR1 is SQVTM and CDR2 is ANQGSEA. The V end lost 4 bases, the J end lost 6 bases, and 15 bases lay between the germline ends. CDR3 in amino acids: CSVGIGGADGYTF. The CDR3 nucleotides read TGCAGCGTTGGTATCGGGGGGGCTGATGGCTACACCTTC.

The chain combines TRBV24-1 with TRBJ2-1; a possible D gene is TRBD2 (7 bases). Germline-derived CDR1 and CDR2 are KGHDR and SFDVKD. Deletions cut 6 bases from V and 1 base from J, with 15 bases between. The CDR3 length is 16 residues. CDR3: CATSRTGGVSYNEQFF. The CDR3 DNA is TGTGCCACCAGTCGTACGGGGGGCGTTTCCTACAATGAGCAGTTCTTC.

Here the CDR3 reads CASSPRTGLSGYTF. CDR3 nucleotides: TGTGCCAGTAGTCCAAGGACCGGTCTTTCGGGCTACACCTTC. The chain has TRBV19 and TRBJ1-2; D is unresolved. V lost 5 bases and J lost 8, with 18 bases in between. This CDR3 spans 14 amino acids. CDR1 and CDR2 (germline): LNHDA, SQIVND (reference sequence).

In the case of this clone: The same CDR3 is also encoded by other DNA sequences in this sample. This CDR3 is CASSGRSYEQYF. The CDR3 region has the DNA TGTGCCAGCAGTGGGCGATCCTACGAGCAGTACTTC. The chain recombines TRBV7-9 with TRBJ2-7; D remains unclear. V was clipped by 6 bases and J by 1 base, with 7 bases between them. The CDR3 sequence is 12 residues long. Germline CDR1 reads SEHNR; CDR2 reads FQNEAQ (reference sequence). Full variable domain (missing parts from reference TRBV7-9 and TRBJ2-7): DTGVSQNPRHKITKRGQNVTFRCDPISEHNRLYWYRQTLGQGPEFLTYFQNEAQLEKSRLLSDRFSAERPKGSFSTLEIQRTEQGDSAMYLCASSGRSYEQYFGPGTRLTVT.